This T cell receptor (beta chain) is from a study of cytomegalovirus exposure and HLA in healthy donors. The PCR made use of 60 Vbeta and 13 Jbeta primers. As handled by the study authors: Per a later analysis, the number of unique TCR beta chains was roughly 87 million, of which about 11 million were shared. Method: immunoSEQ multiplex PCR; TCRdb's copy keeps in-frame clones and lacks some. Clonal size and the V and J genes are those of that table, whereas D and trimming came from the DNA. The table records roughly 140,000 clones, around 78% of them present only once. On this clone itself: Its specificity is unknown.

Study-wide points: According to a later analysis, donors in an Asian-associated ancestry cluster reportedly had fewer N-insertions than the roughly 630-donor mean. Later analysis identified several of the most significant clusters that appeared linked to common viral pathogens. Researchers reported in a later analysis that a missense DCLRE1C variant was tied to TCR beta V- and J-gene trimming.

The receptor was isolated from a woman between 35 and 50 years old in good health and CMV-seropositive. The source material was PBMCs.

The CDR3 loop reads CASHRGSSYNEQFF. Here the CDR3 DNA reads TGTGCCAGCCATCGGGGGTCCTCCTACAATGAGCAGTTCTTC. V usage is TRBV7-9 and J usage is TRBJ2-1; TRBD2 might be the D (6 bases). The CDR3 has 14 residues. The V gene lost 8 bases and the J gene lost 0 bases, with 11 bases spanning the gap. The germline CDR1 and CDR2 sequences are SEHNR and FQNEAQ (reference sequence).